This TCR beta chain was sequenced during a study of identical twins. There are 13 residues in the CDR3. Germline CDR1 KGHDR, CDR2 SFDVKD. The V and J ends lost 3 bases and 4 bases respectively, with 7 bases between them. TCRdb fed the 5' RACE reads into MiXCR, producing one record per CDR3 protein. Here the sample spans around 530,000 distinct CDR3 sequences, roughly 15% being singletons. The same sample was also used in a study of yellow fever vaccine responses in identical twins.

This chain joins TRBV24-1 and TRBJ2-3; unclear D gene. The material sequenced was CD4+ T cells sorted from blood. The TCR sequence derives from a woman aged 18-29 years in good health. In nucleotides, the CDR3 is TGTGCCACCAGTGATGCGACTCCAGATACGCAGTATTTT. Its protein is CATSDATPDTQYF.